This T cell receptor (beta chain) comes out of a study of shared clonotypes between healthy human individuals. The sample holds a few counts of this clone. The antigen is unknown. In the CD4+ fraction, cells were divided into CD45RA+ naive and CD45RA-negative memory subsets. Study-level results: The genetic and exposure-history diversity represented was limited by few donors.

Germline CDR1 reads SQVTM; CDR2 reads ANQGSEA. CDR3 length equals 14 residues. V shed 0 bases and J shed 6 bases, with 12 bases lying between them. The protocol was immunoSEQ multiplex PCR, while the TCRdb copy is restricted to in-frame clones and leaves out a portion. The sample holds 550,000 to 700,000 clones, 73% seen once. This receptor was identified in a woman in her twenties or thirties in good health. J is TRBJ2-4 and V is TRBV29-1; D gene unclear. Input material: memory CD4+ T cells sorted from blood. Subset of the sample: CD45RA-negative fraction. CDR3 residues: CSVEDQNRGNIQYF. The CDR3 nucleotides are TGCAGCGTTGAAGATCAAAATAGAGGAAACATTCAGTACTTC.